The T cell receptor beta chain under discussion was sequenced for a study of cytomegalovirus exposure and HLA in healthy donors. General study findings and limits: The investigators catalogued 164 TCR beta chains as cytomegalovirus-associated. Analyses of presence and absence presupposed an approximately uniform sequencing depth across donors. Later work associated around 18,000 TCR beta sequences with HLA alleles at 0.05 false discovery rate.

Trimming pared 7 bases from V and 4 bases from J, leaving 14 bases between. The CDR3 is made up of 14 amino acids. Per the germline V gene, CDR1 is SNHLY and CDR2 is FYNNEI. As regards this clone: The antigen remains undetermined.

Both 60 Vbeta primers and 13 Jbeta primers went into the PCR. In the study's own analysis: In a later analysis, some 80 million unique TCR beta chains included roughly 11 million shared by two or more donors. TCRdb's copy holds only in-frame clones and misses some; the assay was immunoSEQ multiplex PCR. From that table come the V and J calls and clone size; the DNA was used to work out D and trimming. This table has around 190,000 clones, more than 65% appearing once. This chain joins TRBV2 and TRBJ1-3, with D tentatively TRBD1 (6 bases). The material sequenced was PBMCs. The clonotype comes from a female donor in good health and CMV-seronegative. In nucleotides, the CDR3 is TGTGCCAGCACTCCCCAGGGGTCAGGAAACACCATATATTTT. The encoded protein is CASTPQGSGNTIYF.